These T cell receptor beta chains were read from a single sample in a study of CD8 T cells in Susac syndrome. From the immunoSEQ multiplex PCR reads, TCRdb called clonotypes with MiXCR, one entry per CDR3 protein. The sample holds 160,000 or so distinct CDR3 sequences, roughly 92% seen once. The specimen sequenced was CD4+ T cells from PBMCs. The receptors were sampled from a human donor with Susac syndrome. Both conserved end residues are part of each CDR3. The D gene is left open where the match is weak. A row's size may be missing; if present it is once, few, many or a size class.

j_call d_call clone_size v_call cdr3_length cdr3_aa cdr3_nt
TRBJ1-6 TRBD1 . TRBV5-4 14 CASSGGQPNSPLHF TGTGCCAGCAGCGGGGGACAGCCTAATTCACCCCTCCACTTT
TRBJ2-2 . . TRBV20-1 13 CSAAGPGPGELFF TGCAGTGCTGCGGGGCCTGGGCCCGGGGAGCTGTTTTTT
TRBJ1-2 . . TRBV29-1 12 CSVVQGTYGYTF TGCAGCGTAGTACAGGGAACCTATGGCTACACCTTC
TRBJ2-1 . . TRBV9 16 CASSVSGKARSNEQFF TGTGCCAGCAGCGTGAGTGGGAAAGCAAGGTCGAATGAGCAGTTCTTC
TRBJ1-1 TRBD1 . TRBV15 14 CATSRVAQGARAFF TGTGCCACCAGCAGAGTGGCTCAGGGGGCGCGGGCTTTCTTT
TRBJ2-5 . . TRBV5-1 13 CASSLYGTETQYF TGCGCCAGCAGCTTATACGGGACCGAGACCCAGTACTTC
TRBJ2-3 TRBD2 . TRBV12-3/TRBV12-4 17 CASSDPALATSTDTQYF TGTGCCAGCAGTGATCCGGCACTAGCGACTAGCACAGATACGCAGTATTTT
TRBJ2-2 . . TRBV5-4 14 CASSWGGGTGELFF TGTGCCAGCAGCTGGGGGGGCGGCACCGGGGAGCTGTTTTTT
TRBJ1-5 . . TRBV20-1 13 CSARMGGVRVQHF TGCAGTGCTAGGATGGGGGGGGTGAGGGTCCAGCATTTT
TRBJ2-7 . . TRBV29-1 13 CSVEVGVSYEQYF TGCAGCGTTGAAGTTGGGGTCTCCTACGAGCAGTACTTC
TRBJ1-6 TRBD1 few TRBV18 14 CASSPGQGDSPLHF TGTGCCAGCTCCCCCGGACAGGGTGATTCACCCCTCCACTTT
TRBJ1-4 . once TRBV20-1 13 CSARDSDSKKLFF TGCAGTGCTAGAGATTCGGACAGCAAAAAACTGTTTTTT
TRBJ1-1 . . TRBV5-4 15 CASSLAGTGHTEAFF TGTGCCAGCAGCTTGGCTGGTACAGGGCACACTGAAGCTTTCTTT
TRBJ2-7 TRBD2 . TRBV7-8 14 CASSAGTSGYEQYF TGTGCCAGCAGCGCCGGGACTAGCGGGTACGAGCAGTACTTC
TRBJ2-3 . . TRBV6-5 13 CASSWTVTDTQYF TGTGCCAGCAGTTGGACTGTCACAGATACGCAGTATTTT
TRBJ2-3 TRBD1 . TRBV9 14 CASSLTGTADTQYF TGTGCCAGCAGCTTGACCGGGACAGCAGATACGCAGTATTTT
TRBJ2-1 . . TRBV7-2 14 CASSPGSSYNEQFF TGTGCCAGCAGCCCAGGGAGCTCCTACAATGAGCAGTTCTTC
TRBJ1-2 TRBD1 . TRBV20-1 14 CSARMQGAGWGYTF TGCAGTGCTAGGATGCAGGGGGCAGGGTGGGGCTACACCTTC
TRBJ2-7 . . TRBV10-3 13 CAIRHESLYEQYF TGTGCCATCCGACACGAGAGCCTCTACGAGCAGTACTTC
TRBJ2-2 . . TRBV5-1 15 CASSLEPLRAGELFF TGCGCCAGCAGCTTGGAACCACTCAGGGCCGGGGAGCTGTTTTTT
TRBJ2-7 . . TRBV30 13 CAWSATPGNEQYF TGTGCCTGGAGTGCCACGCCGGGTAACGAGCAGTACTTC
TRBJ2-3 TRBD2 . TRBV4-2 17 CASSQEVLAGGANTQYF TGTGCCAGCAGCCAAGAGGTTCTTGCGGGGGGGGCAAATACGCAGTATTTT
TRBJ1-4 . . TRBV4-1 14 CASSLTAVVEKLFF TGCGCCAGCAGCCTGACGGCGGTGGTTGAAAAACTGTTTTTT